Below, 22 T cell receptor beta chains from the same sample are listed, as sequenced in a study of blood T cell repertoires in COVID-19. This table comes from immunoSEQ multiplex PCR, and its TCRdb copy is limited to in-frame clones, with some not included. Here the sample spans about 83,000 clones, 90% being singletons. Sequencing used peripheral blood. These TCRs come from an elderly woman with active or convalescent COVID-19.

The CDR3, as DNA: TGTGCCAGCAGCTTGGGCGGGGGTCCGGGAAACACCATATATTTT. Its translation is CASSLGGGPGNTIYF. V is TRBV5-6 and J is TRBJ1-3; D perhaps matches TRBD1 (5 bases). The length of the CDR3 is 15 residues. Trimming stripped 0 bases from V and 4 bases from J, with 11 bases between. Per germline, CDR1 SGHDT and CDR2 YYEEEE. The variable domain in full, with the rest retrieved from reference TRBV5-6 and TRBJ1-3, is DAGVTQSPTHLIKTRGQQVTLRCSPKSGHDTVSWYQQALGQGPQFIFQYYEEEERQRGNFPDRFSGHQFPNYSSELNVNALLLGDSALYLCASSLGGGPGNTIYFGEGSWLTVV.

This chain uses TRBV6-2 or TRBV6-3 with TRBJ2-7; 7 nucleotides match TRBD1. The germline gives CDR1 MNHEY, CDR2 SVGEGT. This CDR3 is built from 15 residues. The ends lost 5 bases at V and 2 bases at J; junction bases unmatched: 9. The CDR3 reads CASSQNGQGAYEQYF. CDR3 coding DNA: TGTGCCAGCAGTCAAAACGGCCAGGGGGCCTACGAGCAGTACTTC.

V and J are TRBV9 and TRBJ2-1; 9 bases are shared with TRBD2. Trimming took 3 bases from V and 4 from J; bases not matched to a gene: 5. Germline-derived CDR1 and CDR2 are SGDLS and YYNGEE. The CDR3 is 15 residues long. The CDR3 protein is CASSGGLARYNEQFF. The CDR3 DNA is TGTGCCAGCAGCGGAGGACTAGCGAGGTACAATGAGCAGTTCTTC. Using reference TRBV9 and TRBJ2-1 for the parts outside the CDR3, the full variable domain is DSGVTQTPKHLITATGQRVTLRCSPRSGDLSVYWYQQSLDQGLQFLIQYYNGEERAKGNILERFSAQQFPDLHSELNLSSLELGDSALYFCASSGGLARYNEQFFGPGTRLTVL.

The chain links TRBV5-8 to TRBJ1-6, with a weak D call TRBD1 (5 bases). V was trimmed by 5 bases and J by 7 bases, leaving 13 bases between them. The CDR3 covers 14 residues. Germline-derived CDR1 and CDR2 are SGHTS and YDEGEE. The CDR3: CASRGGAGNSPLHF. In nucleotides, the CDR3 is TGTGCCAGCAGAGGAGGGGCAGGCAATTCACCCCTCCACTTT.

This clone was observed once. V usage is TRBV2 and J usage is TRBJ2-7; D may be TRBD1 (7 bases). V shed 4 bases and J shed 3 bases, with 28 bases lying between them. This CDR3 region has 19 residues. CDR1 is SNHLY, CDR2 FYNNEI, per germline. Written as DNA, the CDR3 is TGTGCCAGCAGTGGGCGGGACAGAGATTTGAGTACCGAGTACTACGAGCAGTACTTC. This codes for CASSGRDRDLSTEYYEQYF.

The chain couples TRBV7-2 to TRBJ1-5, with TRBD1 identical over 7 bases. Trimming at V came to 4 bases and at J to 8 bases, leaving 8 bases not matched to a gene. Germline V gene sequence: CDR1 SGHTA, CDR2 FQGNSA. This CDR3 contains 14 residues. As DNA, the CDR3 is TGTGCCAGCAGCTCACAGGGGTGGCATGAGCCCCAGCATTTT. As protein: CASSSQGWHEPQHF.

The chain has TRBV4-3 and TRBJ1-4, with a weak D call TRBD1 (5 bases). Germline lookup yields CDR1 LGHNA and CDR2 YSLEER. V was cut by 0 bases and J by 5 bases, with 10 bases left in between. The length of the CDR3 is 15 residues. CDR3 sequence (DNA): TGCGCCAGCAGCCAAGAGGGGGGGATCAATGAAAAACTGTTTTTT. This codes for CASSQEGGINEKLFF.

CDR3 loop: CASSIQGDYEQYF. The CDR3 region has the DNA TGTGCCAGCTCGATTCAGGGGGACTACGAGCAGTACTTC. The V call is TRBV18, the J call TRBJ2-7, with 7 bases that match TRBD1. The germline V gene encodes CDR1 KGHSH and CDR2 LQKENI. CDR3 length: 13 amino acids. V lost 6 bases and J lost 3; bases outside the gene matches: 5.

The chain links TRBV7-2 to TRBJ2-6, with D perhaps TRBD2 (6 bases). This CDR3 region has 18 residues. V was cut by 0 bases and J by 4 bases, with 16 bases left in between. Germline lookup yields CDR1 SGHTA and CDR2 FQGNSA. The CDR3 sequence is CASSLAEGPPTGANVLTF. In nucleotides, the CDR3 is TGTGCCAGCAGCTTAGCGGAGGGCCCGCCAACGGGGGCCAACGTCCTGACTTTC.

Here the CDR3 reads CASSPTRSGLAKNIQYF. DNA for the CDR3: TGTGCCAGCAGCCCTACCCGATCAGGACTAGCCAAAAACATTCAGTACTTC. This chain uses TRBV5-5 with TRBJ2-4; possibly TRBD2 for D (5 bases). The CDR3 is made up of 17 amino acids. CDR1 and CDR2 (germline): SGHKS, YYEKEE (reference sequence). The V end lost 4 bases, the J end lost 0 bases, and 17 bases lay between the germline ends.

This clone was detected only a few times. The chain links TRBV6-5 to TRBJ1-4; 10 bases fit TRBD1. CDR1 is MNHEY and CDR2 is SVGAGI in the germline V gene. This CDR3 spans 12 amino acids. J lost 10 bases, V lost 9 bases, and 5 bases had no gene match. The CDR3 region is CASSGTGAKLFF. CDR3 nucleotide sequence: TGTGCCAGTTCCGGGACAGGGGCAAAACTGTTTTTT.

The chain uses TRBV4-2 and TRBJ2-7, with 8 bases lining up with TRBD2. V was pared by 0 bases and J by 0 bases, with 4 bases of the junction left unmatched. CDR3 length: 16 amino acids. In germline, CDR1 is LGHNA, CDR2 YNFKEQ. In DNA form, the CDR3 reads TGTGCCAGCAGCCAAGAAATGACTAGCGCCTCCTACGAGCAGTACTTC. Translation gives CASSQEMTSASYEQYF.

The chain is built from TRBV4-1 and TRBJ2-1, with TRBD2 matching 8 bases. Germline V gene sequence: CDR1 MGHRA, CDR2 YSYEKL. V was clipped by 3 bases and J by 7 bases; unmatched bases: 8. This CDR3 has 15 residues. CDR3 sequence: CASSQGRGGLNEQFF. CDR3 nucleotides: TGCGCCAGCAGCCAGGGTCGGGGGGGCCTTAATGAGCAGTTCTTC.

This clone has ten or more counts. This chain uses TRBV19 with TRBJ2-1, with 7 bases fitting TRBD2. Germline CDR1 is LNHDA and CDR2 is SQIVND (reference sequence). This CDR3 contains 13 residues. The ends lost 2 bases at V and 7 bases at J; junction bases unmatched: 2. The CDR3 region has the DNA TGTGCCAGTAGTATATCTAGCGGAAATGAGCAGTTCTTC. Residues: CASSISSGNEQFF.

The V call is TRBV12-3 or TRBV12-4, the J call TRBJ1-2; TRBD1 matches at 7 bases. CDR3 length: 12 residues. Germline trimming cut 3 bases from V and 7 bases from J; bases unmatched to any gene: 2. CDR3 DNA: TGTGCCAGCAGTTTCACAGGGGCTGGCTACACCTTC. It translates to CASSFTGAGYTF.

This chain links TRBV28 with TRBJ2-7, with 8 bases matching TRBD1. V gave up 5 bases and J gave up 4 bases; unmatched junction bases: 7. Germline assignment: CDR1 MDHEN and CDR2 SYDVKM. The CDR3 contains 14 residues. The CDR3 DNA is TGTGCCAGCAGTGAGGACAGGGAGGAGTACGAGCAGTACTTC. Translation: CASSEDREEYEQYF.

The V call is TRBV6-5, the J call TRBJ1-2; 9 bases are a match to TRBD1. The CDR3 sequence is 16 residues long. With V trimmed by 3 bases and J by 4 bases, 9 bases remained unmatched. The germline V gene encodes CDR1 MNHEY and CDR2 SVGAGI. DNA for the CDR3: TGTGCCAGCAGTTATTCTGCTGGGACAGGGCCCTATGGCTACACCTTC. Translation: CASSYSAGTGPYGYTF.

This chain links TRBV4-1 with TRBJ2-1, with a possible D match to TRBD2 (6 bases). Germline CDR1 MGHRA, CDR2 YSYEKL. This CDR3 comprises 15 residues. Deletions cut 1 base from V and 4 bases from J, with 11 bases between. DNA of the CDR3: TGCGCCAGCAGCCAAGTCGCGGGGCAGTACAATGAGCAGTTCTTC. Its protein product is CASSQVAGQYNEQFF.

The genes are TRBV29-1 and TRBJ2-7; D might be TRBD1 (5 bases). This CDR3 has 11 amino acids. Germline V gene sequence: CDR1 SQVTM, CDR2 ANQGSEA. Trimming took 4 bases from V and 6 from J, leaving 10 bases between them. The CDR3 sequence is CSVVLGPEQYF. CDR3 DNA: TGCAGCGTTGTGCTGGGGCCCGAGCAGTACTTC.

The rearrangement uses TRBV6-6 and TRBJ2-3; no clear D gene. The CDR3 contains 11 residues. CDR1 and CDR2 from the germline V gene are MNHNY and SVGAGI (reference sequence). Trimming pared 5 bases from V and 4 bases from J, leaving 4 bases between. CDR3 sequence: CASSEADTQYF. The CDR3 DNA reads as TGTGCCAGCAGTGAGGCAGATACGCAGTATTTT.

The chain carries TRBV5-1 and TRBJ2-7, with 7 positions matching TRBD2. Germline V gene sequence: CDR1 SGHRS, CDR2 YFSETQ. V was clipped by 4 bases and J by 5 bases; unmatched bases: 9. The CDR3 sequence is 14 residues long. The CDR3 loop reads CASSPPGGDHEQYF. In DNA, the CDR3 is TGCGCCAGCAGCCCCCCTGGGGGGGACCACGAGCAGTACTTC. Supplemented by reference TRBV5-1 and TRBJ2-7, the full variable domain reads KAGVTQTPRYLIKTRGQQVTLSCSPISGHRSVSWYQQTPGQGLQFLFEYFSETQRNKGNFPGRFSGRQFSNSRSEMNVSTLELGDSALYLCASSPPGGDHEQYFGPGTRLTVT.

The chain is built from TRBV5-6 and TRBJ1-2; D is unresolved. Germline V CDR1 and CDR2: SGHDT, YYEEEE. The CDR3 loop spans 14 amino acids. Deletions cut 5 bases from V and 2 bases from J, with 13 bases between. The CDR3 spells CASSYSTVNYGYTF. In DNA form, the CDR3 reads TGTGCCAGCAGTTACAGCACGGTAAACTATGGCTACACCTTC. Supplemented by reference TRBV5-6 and TRBJ1-2, the full variable domain reads DAGVTQSPTHLIKTRGQQVTLRCSPKSGHDTVSWYQQALGQGPQFIFQYYEEEERQRGNFPDRFSGHQFPNYSSELNVNALLLGDSALYLCASSYSTVNYGYTFGSGTRLTVV.